This T cell receptor (beta chain) comes out of a study of cytomegalovirus exposure and HLA in healthy donors. The overall study: As an earlier analysis found, some 170 million T cells yielded about 100 million unique TCR beta sequences. Genetic ancestry analysis placed 81% of the 410 or so donors that were genotyped in the Caucasian-associated cluster. Findings and limits, study-wide: A later analysis appeared to link common viral pathogens to several of the most significant clusters. Roughly uniform depth of sequencing across donors was assumed in presence/absence analyses.

The V gene's germline CDR1 is ENHRY and CDR2 SYGVKD. CDR3 size: 21 residues. V was pared by 0 bases and J by 7 bases, with 22 bases of the junction left unmatched. PCR amplification relied on 60 Vbeta primers (plus 13 Jbeta primers). Some clones are missing from TCRdb's copy, which holds only in-frame ones; the method was immunoSEQ multiplex PCR. The sample has around 130,000 clones; approximately 80% are singletons. As regards this clone: No antigen is known for it.

The sample consisted of PBMCs. The chain employs TRBV10-3 and TRBJ2-1; TRBD2 matches 9 bases. This TCR was recovered from a man between 50 and 59 years old in good health and CMV-seronegative. In nucleotides, the CDR3 is TGTGCCATCAGTGAGTCGAATTTGGCGGGAGGGCCTGGGTTTTCGTTTAATGAGCAGTTCTTC. This gives the protein CAISESNLAGGPGFSFNEQFF.